This paragraph reports one TCR beta chain. The CDR3 loop spans 14 amino acids. V was pared by 6 bases and J by 5 bases, with 7 bases of the junction left unmatched. CDR1 and CDR2 from the germline V gene are ENHRY and SYGVKD. The data were taken from a study of T-cell reconstitution after alpha-beta-depleted transplantation in children. Unique molecular identifiers were incorporated during preparation of the TCRbeta library. TCRdb itself ran the PCR reads through MiXCR, one entry per CDR3 protein. The data show about 400,000 distinct CDR3 sequences, about 20% seen once. This specimen was PBMCs from the stem cell graft donor, taken from the stem cell graft. This clonotype originated in a human donor who donated a stem cell graft to a child with acute myeloid leukemia. The chain has TRBV10-3 and TRBJ2-7; 10 bases are shared with TRBD2. CDR3 loop: CAIRPAGGPDEQYF. The CDR3, as DNA: TGTGCCATCAGACCAGCGGGAGGGCCGGACGAGCAGTACTTC.